These 7 T cell receptor beta chains came from one sample sequenced in a study of T-cell reconstitution after alpha-beta-depleted transplantation in children. For TCRbeta, the library was prepared with unique molecular identifiers. TCRdb re-called the PCR reads with MiXCR, one entry per CDR3 protein. The sample yields approximately 430,000 distinct CDR3 sequences, under 20% seen once. The sequencing here drew on PBMCs, mostly from graft donor cells, taken 360 days after TCRalphabeta/CD19-depleted stem cell transplant. All receptors derive from a boy in the first two years of life who had a stem cell transplant for Wiskott-Aldrich syndrome, so the T cells may come from the graft donor.

The CDR3 sequence: CASSLGTPPSYEQYF. In DNA, the CDR3 is TGCGCCAGCAGCTTGGGGACACCCCCTTCCTACGAGCAGTACTTC. The chain combines TRBV5-1 with TRBJ2-7; possibly TRBD1 for D (5 bases). This CDR3 spans 15 amino acids. Germline V gives CDR1 SGHRS, CDR2 YFSETQ. The V and J ends lost 0 bases and 1 base respectively, with 11 bases between them. Looking up the rest from reference TRBV5-1 and TRBJ2-7 gives the full variable domain: KAGVTQTPRYLIKTRGQQVTLSCSPISGHRSVSWYQQTPGQGLQFLFEYFSETQRNKGNFPGRFSGRQFSNSRSEMNVSTLELGDSALYLCASSLGTPPSYEQYFGPGTRLTVT.

This chain joins TRBV9 and TRBJ2-7; D is unresolved. Germline V lookup: CDR1 SGDLS, CDR2 YYNGEE. CDR3 length: 13 residues. Trimming cost V 0 bases and J 2 bases, with 6 bases left between them. The CDR3 protein is CASSVDWTYEQYF. CDR3 nucleotide sequence: TGTGCCAGCAGCGTAGACTGGACCTACGAGCAGTACTTC.

V gene TRBV5-1 combines with J gene TRBJ2-2, with D unresolved. The germline V and J ends were trimmed by 0 bases and 7 bases, with 7 bases remaining between them. The CDR3 runs to 13 residues. Germline CDR1 and CDR2: SGHRS and YFSETQ. CDR3 loop: CASSLDGRGELFF. Here the CDR3 DNA reads TGCGCCAGCAGCTTGGACGGCCGCGGGGAGCTGTTTTTT.

Only a few counts were recorded for this clonotype. This sequence joins TRBV3-1 and TRBJ2-5, with D tentatively TRBD2 (5 bases). The CDR3 covers 15 residues. V lost 4 bases and J lost 3, with 15 bases in between. Germline CDR1 LGHDT, CDR2 YNNKEL (reference sequence). Written as DNA, the CDR3 is TGTGCCAGCAGCCTAGTTGGACTCTCTAAAGAGACCCAGTACTTC. The encoded protein is CASSLVGLSKETQYF.

In this sample, this clonotype turned up a few times. This chain links TRBV29-1 with TRBJ2-5; D is unresolved. The V and J ends lost 5 bases and 0 bases respectively, with 19 bases between them. The CDR3 is 16 amino acids. Looked up from germline, CDR1 is SQVTM and CDR2 is ANQGSEA. In nucleotides, the CDR3 is TGCAGCGTTCTCCCGAGAACGGGTCTCGACCAAGAGACCCAGTACTTC. This translates into CSVLPRTGLDQETQYF.

This clonotype was counted between two and nine times. V gene TRBV28 combines with J gene TRBJ2-7; D possibly corresponds to TRBD2 (6 bases). Germline CDR1 reads MDHEN; CDR2 reads SYDVKM. Trimming pared 3 bases from V and 4 bases from J, leaving 19 bases between. This CDR3 comprises 16 residues. CDR3 amino acids: CASSLRLTRSPYEQYF. CDR3 coding DNA: TGTGCCAGCAGTTTGAGGCTGACTAGGTCCCCATACGAGCAGTACTTC.

CDR3 region: CASSRRDGTNEKLFF. CDR3 coding DNA: TGCGCCAGCAGCAGGAGGGACGGAACTAATGAAAAACTGTTTTTT. The chain is built from TRBV5-1 and TRBJ1-4; TRBD1 might be the D (5 bases). Trimming took 4 bases from V and 1 from J, leaving 11 bases between them. The CDR3 covers 15 residues. Germline CDR1 and CDR2: SGHRS and YFSETQ.